This T cell receptor beta chain came from a study of blood T cell repertoires in COVID-19. Study-level background: Spain, Italy and the United States supplied samples that represented acute and convalescent COVID-19.

Recovered participants had two consecutive negative NP/OP PCR tests, healthcare professional clearance, or symptom resolution. The table came from immunoSEQ multiplex PCR; TCRdb's copy has only in-frame clones and leaves some out. The top ten clones hold roughly 2.6% of a sample with approximately 300,000 clones, over 85% of them seen once. The sequenced sample consisted of PBMCs or T cells enriched from blood (not recorded which). This receptor was obtained from a man between 60 and 70 years old who had recovered from COVID-19.

The CDR3 loop reads CASSVYAGGTGGYTF. The CDR3 coding sequence is TGTGCCAGCAGCGTATACGCCGGAGGGACAGGGGGCTACACCTTC. This rearrangement joins TRBV13 to TRBJ1-2; the match to TRBD1 covers 9 bases. V dropped 5 bases and J dropped 8; count of bases not matched to a gene: 12. Germline V gene sequence: CDR1 PRHDT, CDR2 FYEKMQ (reference sequence). The CDR3 totals 15 residues.